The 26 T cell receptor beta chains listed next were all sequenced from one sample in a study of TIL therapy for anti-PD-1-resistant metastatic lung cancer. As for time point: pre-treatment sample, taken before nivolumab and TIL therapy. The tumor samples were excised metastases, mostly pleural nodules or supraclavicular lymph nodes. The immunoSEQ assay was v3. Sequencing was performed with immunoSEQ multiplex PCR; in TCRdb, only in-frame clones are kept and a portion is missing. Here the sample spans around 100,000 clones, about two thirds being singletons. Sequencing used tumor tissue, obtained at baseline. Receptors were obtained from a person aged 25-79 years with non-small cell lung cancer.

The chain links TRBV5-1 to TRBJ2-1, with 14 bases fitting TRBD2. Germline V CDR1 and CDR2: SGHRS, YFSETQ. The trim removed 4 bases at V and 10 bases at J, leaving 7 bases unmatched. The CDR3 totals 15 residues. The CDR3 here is CASSPTSGRAGEQFF. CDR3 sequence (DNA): TGCGCCAGCAGCCCGACTAGCGGGAGGGCCGGCGAGCAGTTCTTC. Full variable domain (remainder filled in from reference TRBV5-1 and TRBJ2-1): KAGVTQTPRYLIKTRGQQVTLSCSPISGHRSVSWYQQTPGQGLQFLFEYFSETQRNKGNFPGRFSGRQFSNSRSEMNVSTLELGDSALYLCASSPTSGRAGEQFFGPGTRLTVL.

The CDR3 spells CATSPRDGGTQYF. CDR3 DNA: TGTGCCACCAGCCCCCGGGACGGTGGGACCCAGTACTTC. The chain recombines TRBV15 with TRBJ2-5, with D perhaps TRBD1 or TRBD2 (5 bases each). The V gene lost 5 bases and the J gene lost 7 bases, with 14 bases spanning the gap. Looked up from germline, CDR1 is LNHNV and CDR2 is YYDKDF (reference sequence). The CDR3 runs to 13 residues. The entire variable domain, with the rest obtained from reference TRBV15 and TRBJ2-5, is as follows: DAMVIQNPRYQVTQFGKPVTLSCSQTLNHNVMYWYQQKSSQAPKLLFHYYDKDFNNEADTPDNFQSRRPNTSFCFLDIRSPGLGDTAMYLCATSPRDGGTQYFGPGTRLLVL.

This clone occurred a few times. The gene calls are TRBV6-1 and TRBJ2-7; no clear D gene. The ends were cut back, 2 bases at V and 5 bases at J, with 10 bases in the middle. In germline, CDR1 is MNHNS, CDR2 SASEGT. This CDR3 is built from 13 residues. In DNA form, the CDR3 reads TGTGCCAGCAGTGAAATAAGCCTCCACGAGCAGTACTTC. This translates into CASSEISLHEQYF.

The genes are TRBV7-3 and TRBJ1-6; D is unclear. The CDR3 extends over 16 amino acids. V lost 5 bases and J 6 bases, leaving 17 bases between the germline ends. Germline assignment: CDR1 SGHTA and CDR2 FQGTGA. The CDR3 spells CASSRNERSSNSPLHF. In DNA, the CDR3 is TGTGCCAGCAGCCGAAACGAGAGGTCCAGTAATTCACCCCTCCACTTT.

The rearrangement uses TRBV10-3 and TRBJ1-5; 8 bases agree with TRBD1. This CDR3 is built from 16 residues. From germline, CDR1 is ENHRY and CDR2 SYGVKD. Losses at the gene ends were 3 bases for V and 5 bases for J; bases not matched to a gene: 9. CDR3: CAISDPVTGGYQPQHF. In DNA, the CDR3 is TGTGCCATCAGTGACCCCGTCACAGGGGGATATCAGCCCCAGCATTTT.

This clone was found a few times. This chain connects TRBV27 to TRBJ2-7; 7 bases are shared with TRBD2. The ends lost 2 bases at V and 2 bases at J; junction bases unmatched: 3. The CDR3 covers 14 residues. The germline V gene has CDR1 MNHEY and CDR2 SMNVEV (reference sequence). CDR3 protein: CASSLNGRPYEQYF. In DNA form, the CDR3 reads TGTGCCAGCAGTTTAAACGGGAGGCCCTACGAGCAGTACTTC.

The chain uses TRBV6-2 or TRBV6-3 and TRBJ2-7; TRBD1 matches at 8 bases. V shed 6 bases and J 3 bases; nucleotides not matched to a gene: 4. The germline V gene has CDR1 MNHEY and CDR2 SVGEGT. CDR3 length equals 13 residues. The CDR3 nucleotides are TGTGCCAGCAGCCGGGACAGGTACTACGAGCAGTACTTC. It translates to CASSRDRYYEQYF.

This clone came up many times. The CDR3 here is CASSPRLRDNYEQYF. The CDR3 bases are TGTGCCAGTAGTCCCCGTCTGCGGGATAACTACGAGCAGTACTTC. The chain recombines TRBV19 with TRBJ2-7, with a weak D call TRBD2 (6 bases). Germline V gives CDR1 LNHDA, CDR2 SQIVND (reference sequence). This CDR3 is 15 amino acids long. V lost 5 bases and J lost 3, with 17 bases in between.

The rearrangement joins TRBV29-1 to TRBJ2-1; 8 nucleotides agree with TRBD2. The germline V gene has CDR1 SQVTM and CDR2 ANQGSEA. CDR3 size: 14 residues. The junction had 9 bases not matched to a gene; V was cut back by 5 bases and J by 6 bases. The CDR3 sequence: CSVRGLATPNEQFF. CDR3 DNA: TGCAGCGTTAGAGGACTAGCCACCCCCAATGAGCAGTTCTTC.

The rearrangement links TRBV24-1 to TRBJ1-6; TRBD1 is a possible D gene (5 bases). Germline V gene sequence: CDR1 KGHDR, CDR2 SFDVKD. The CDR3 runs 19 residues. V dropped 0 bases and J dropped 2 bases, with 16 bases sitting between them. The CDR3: CATSDLGLGDGAYNSPLHF. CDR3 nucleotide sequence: TGTGCCACCAGTGATTTGGGTTTGGGGGACGGGGCCTATAATTCACCCCTCCACTTT.

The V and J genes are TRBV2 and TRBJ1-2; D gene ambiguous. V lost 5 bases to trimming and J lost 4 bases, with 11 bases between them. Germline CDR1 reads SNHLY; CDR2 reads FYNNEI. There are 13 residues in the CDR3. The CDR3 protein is CASSSAPGYGYTF. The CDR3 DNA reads TGTGCCAGCAGTTCCGCCCCGGGCTATGGCTACACCTTC.

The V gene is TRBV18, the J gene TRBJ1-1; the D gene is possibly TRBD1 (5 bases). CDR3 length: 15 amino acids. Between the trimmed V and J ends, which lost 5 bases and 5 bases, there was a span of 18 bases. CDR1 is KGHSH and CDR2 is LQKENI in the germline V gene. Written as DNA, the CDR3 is TGTGCCAGCTCATGGACACCCCCCGACGGTACTGAAGCTTTCTTT. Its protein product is CASSWTPPDGTEAFF.

The CDR3 DNA is TGTGCCAGCAGTCGCCGTCACAGGTTAACCTACAATGAGCAGTTCTTC. Its protein is CASSRRHRLTYNEQFF. The chain uses TRBV6-9 and TRBJ2-1; a weak D match, TRBD1 (5 bases). This CDR3 comprises 16 residues. The V end lost 5 bases, the J end lost 2 bases, and 16 bases lay between the germline ends. Germline CDR1 MNHGY, CDR2 SVAAGI.

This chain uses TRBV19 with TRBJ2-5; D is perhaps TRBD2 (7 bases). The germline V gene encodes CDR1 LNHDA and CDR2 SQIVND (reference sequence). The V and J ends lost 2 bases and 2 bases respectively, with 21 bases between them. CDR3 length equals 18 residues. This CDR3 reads CASSIKGGASGPQETQYF. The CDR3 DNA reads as TGTGCCAGTAGTATAAAAGGGGGGGCTAGCGGTCCTCAAGAGACCCAGTACTTC.

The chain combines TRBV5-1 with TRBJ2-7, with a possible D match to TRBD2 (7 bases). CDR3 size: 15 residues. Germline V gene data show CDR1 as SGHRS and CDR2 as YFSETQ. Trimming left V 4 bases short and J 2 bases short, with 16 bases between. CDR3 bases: TGCGCCAGCAGCCAGGACGGGGGGCGCCCCTACGAGCAGTACTTC. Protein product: CASSQDGGRPYEQYF.

This CDR3 is CASSTGQQPQHF. For the CDR3, the DNA is TGTGCCAGCAGTACGGGTCAACAGCCCCAGCATTTT. V is TRBV28 and J is TRBJ1-5; D call uncertain. CDR1 is MDHEN, CDR2 SYDVKM, per germline. Deletions cut 5 bases from V and 7 bases from J, with 9 bases between. The CDR3 is 12 residues long.

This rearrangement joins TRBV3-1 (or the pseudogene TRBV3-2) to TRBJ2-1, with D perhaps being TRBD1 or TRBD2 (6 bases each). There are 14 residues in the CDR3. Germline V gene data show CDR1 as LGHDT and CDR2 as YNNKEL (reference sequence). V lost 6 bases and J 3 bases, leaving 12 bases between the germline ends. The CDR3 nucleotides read TGTGCCAGCAGAGCAGGAGGGGGCTACAATGAGCAGTTCTTC. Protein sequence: CASRAGGGYNEQFF.

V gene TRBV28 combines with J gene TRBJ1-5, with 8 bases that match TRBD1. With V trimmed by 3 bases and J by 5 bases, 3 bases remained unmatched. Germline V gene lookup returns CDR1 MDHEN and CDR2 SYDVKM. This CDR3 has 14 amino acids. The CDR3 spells CASSFLQGDQPQHF. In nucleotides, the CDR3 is TGTGCCAGCAGTTTCTTACAGGGGGATCAGCCCCAGCATTTT.

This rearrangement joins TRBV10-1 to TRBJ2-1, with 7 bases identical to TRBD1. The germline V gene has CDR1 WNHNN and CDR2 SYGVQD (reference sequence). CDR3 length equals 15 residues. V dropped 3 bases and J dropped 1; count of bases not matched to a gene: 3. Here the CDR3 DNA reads TGCGCCAGCAGTGATCCGGGACAGTCCTACAATGAGCAGTTCTTC. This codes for CASSDPGQSYNEQFF.

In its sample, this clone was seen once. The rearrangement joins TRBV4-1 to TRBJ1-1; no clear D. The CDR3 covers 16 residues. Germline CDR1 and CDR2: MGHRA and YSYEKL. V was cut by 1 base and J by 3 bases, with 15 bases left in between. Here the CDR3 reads CASSQGLERKHTEAFF. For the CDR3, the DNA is TGCGCCAGCAGCCAAGGATTGGAAAGGAAACACACTGAAGCTTTCTTT.

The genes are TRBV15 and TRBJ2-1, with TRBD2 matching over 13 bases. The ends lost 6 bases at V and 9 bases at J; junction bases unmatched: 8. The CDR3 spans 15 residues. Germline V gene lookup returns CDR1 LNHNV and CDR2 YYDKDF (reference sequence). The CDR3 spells CATSLIGLAGAEQFF. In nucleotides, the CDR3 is TGTGCCACCAGTCTCATCGGACTAGCGGGAGCTGAGCAGTTCTTC.

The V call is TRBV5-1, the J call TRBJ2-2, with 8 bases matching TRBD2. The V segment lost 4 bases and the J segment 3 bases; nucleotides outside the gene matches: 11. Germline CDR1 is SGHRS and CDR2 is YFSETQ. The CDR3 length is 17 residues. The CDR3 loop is CASSPGAAGGHTGELFF. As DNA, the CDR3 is TGCGCCAGCAGCCCCGGAGCCGCGGGGGGTCACACCGGGGAGCTGTTTTTT.

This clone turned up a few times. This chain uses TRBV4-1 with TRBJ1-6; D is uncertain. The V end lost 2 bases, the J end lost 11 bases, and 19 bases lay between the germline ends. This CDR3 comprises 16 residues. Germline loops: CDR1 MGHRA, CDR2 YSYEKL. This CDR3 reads CASSQLRLTRHPPLHF. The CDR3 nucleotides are TGCGCCAGCAGCCAACTGCGCCTTACCAGGCATCCACCCCTCCACTTT.

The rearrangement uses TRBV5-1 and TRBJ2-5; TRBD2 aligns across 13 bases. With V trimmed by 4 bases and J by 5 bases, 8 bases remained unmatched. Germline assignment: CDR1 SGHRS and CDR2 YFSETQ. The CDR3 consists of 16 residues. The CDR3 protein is CASSPFGLAGEETQYF. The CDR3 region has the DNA TGCGCCAGCAGCCCCTTTGGACTAGCGGGAGAGGAGACCCAGTACTTC.

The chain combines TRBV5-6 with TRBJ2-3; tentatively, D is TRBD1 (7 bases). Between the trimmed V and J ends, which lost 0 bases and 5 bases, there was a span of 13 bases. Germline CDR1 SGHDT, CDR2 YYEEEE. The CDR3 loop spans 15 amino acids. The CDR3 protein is CASSLASGGKDTQYF. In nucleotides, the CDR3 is TGTGCCAGCAGCTTGGCGTCAGGGGGGAAAGATACGCAGTATTTT.

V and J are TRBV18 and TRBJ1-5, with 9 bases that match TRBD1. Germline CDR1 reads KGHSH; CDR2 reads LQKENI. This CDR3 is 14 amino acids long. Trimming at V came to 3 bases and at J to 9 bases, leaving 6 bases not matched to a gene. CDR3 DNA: TGTGCCAGCTCACCGGGACAGGGTCGGAGGCCCCAGCATTTT. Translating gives CASSPGQGRRPQHF.